This T cell receptor beta chain came from a study of shared clonotypes between healthy human individuals. CDR1 and CDR2 (germline): SEHNR, FQNEAQ (reference sequence). The CDR3 has 15 amino acids. The V segment lost 7 bases and the J segment 4 bases; nucleotides outside the gene matches: 9. Terminally differentiated effector memory CD45RA+ cells were excluded by CCR7 positive selection of CD45RO-negative cells. TCRdb's table, derived via immunoSEQ multiplex PCR, lists solely in-frame clones and lacks some. The profile covers 1.5 million to 2.5 million clones, with about 95% appearing a single time and less than 1.5% taken by the ten largest.

The source of this sequence is a man aged 18 to 29 in good health. The chain employs TRBV7-9 and TRBJ2-1, with TRBD1 identical over 8 bases. Input material: naive CD8+ T cells sorted from blood. DNA of the CDR3: TGTGCCAGCACTCAGAGACAGGGGACTTACAATGAGCAGTTCTTC. Translating gives CASTQRQGTYNEQFF.